In its sample, the clone carrying this TCR beta chain was seen a few times. The sample originates from a study of blood T cell repertoires in COVID-19. The assay was immunoSEQ multiplex PCR, and TCRdb's table has in-frame clones only and misses some. The sample contains 95,000 to 150,000 clones, 60% to 85% of which appear only once. V lost 0 bases and J lost 0; bases outside the gene matches: 4. The V gene's germline CDR1 is SGHAT and CDR2 FQNNGV. The CDR3 extends over 17 amino acids. The clonotype comes from a human donor with acute or convalescent COVID-19. The donor label of this sample is uncertain. J is TRBJ2-1 and V is TRBV11-2, with 8 bases matching TRBD1. The sequenced sample consisted of peripheral blood. The CDR3 loop reads CASSLDPGGISYNEQFF. DNA of the CDR3: TGTGCCAGCAGCTTAGACCCAGGGGGCATCTCCTACAATGAGCAGTTCTTC. Full variable domain (remainder filled in from reference TRBV11-2 and TRBJ2-1): EAGVAQSPRYKIIEKRQSVAFWCNPISGHATLYWYQQILGQGPKLLIQFQNNGVVDDSQLPKDRFSAERLKGVDSTLKIQPAKLEDSAVYLCASSLDPGGISYNEQFFGPGTRLTVL.